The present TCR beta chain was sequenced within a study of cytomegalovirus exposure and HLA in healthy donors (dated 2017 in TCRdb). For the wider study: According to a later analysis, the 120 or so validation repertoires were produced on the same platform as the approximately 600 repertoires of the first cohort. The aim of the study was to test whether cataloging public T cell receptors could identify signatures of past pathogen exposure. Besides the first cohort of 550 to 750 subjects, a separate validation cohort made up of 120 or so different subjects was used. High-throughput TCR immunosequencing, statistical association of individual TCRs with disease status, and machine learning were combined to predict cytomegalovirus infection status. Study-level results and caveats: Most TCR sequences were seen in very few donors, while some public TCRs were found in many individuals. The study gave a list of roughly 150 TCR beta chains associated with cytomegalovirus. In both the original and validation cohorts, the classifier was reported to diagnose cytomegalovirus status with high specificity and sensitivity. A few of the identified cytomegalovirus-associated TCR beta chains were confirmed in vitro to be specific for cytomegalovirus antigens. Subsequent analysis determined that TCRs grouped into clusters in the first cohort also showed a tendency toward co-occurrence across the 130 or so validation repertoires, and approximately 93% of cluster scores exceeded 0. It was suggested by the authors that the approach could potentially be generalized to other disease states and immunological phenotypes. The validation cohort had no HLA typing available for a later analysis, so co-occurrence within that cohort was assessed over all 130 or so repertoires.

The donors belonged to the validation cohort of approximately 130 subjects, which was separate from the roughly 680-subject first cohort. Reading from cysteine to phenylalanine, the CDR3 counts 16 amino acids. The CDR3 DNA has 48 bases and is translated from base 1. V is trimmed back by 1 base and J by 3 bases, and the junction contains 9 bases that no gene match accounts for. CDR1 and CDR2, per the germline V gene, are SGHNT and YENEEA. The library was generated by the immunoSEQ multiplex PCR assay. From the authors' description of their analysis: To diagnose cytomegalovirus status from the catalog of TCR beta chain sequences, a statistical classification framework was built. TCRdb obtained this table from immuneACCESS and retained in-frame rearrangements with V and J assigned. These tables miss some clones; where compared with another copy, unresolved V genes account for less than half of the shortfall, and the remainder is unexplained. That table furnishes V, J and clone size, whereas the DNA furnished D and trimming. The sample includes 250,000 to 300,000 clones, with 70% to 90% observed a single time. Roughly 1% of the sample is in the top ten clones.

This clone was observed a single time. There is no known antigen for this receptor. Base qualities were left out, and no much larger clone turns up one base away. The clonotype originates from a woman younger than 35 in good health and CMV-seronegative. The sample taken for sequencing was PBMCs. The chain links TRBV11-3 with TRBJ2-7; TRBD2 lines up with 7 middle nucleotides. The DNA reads TGTGCCAGCAGCTTAGGTCCAGGTAGCGGGTACTACGAGCAGTACTTC. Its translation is CASSLGPGSGYYEQYF.